This is a list of T cell receptor beta chains from one sample in a study of OX40 agonist ivuxolimab in advanced cancers. Libraries were prepared by immunoSEQ multiplex PCR; TCRdb keeps only in-frame clonotypes and omits some of them. This table has about 86,000 clones, about 93% appearing once. Sequenced material: CD4+ or CD8+ T cells sorted from blood, taken in a trial of the OX40 agonist ivuxolimab. The source of these receptors is an adult with an advanced solid tumor such as melanoma, head and neck, liver or kidney cancer. Both conserved end residues are part of each CDR3. A D gene is named only where the DNA matches it firmly. Size tells how often a clone was seen (once, few, many) or the class of an expanded clone, and some rows leave it out.

d_call	clone_size	v_call	j_call	cdr3_aa	cdr3_nt
TRBD1	once	TRBV18	TRBJ2-1	CASSQGQVNEQFF	TGTGCCAGCTCCCAGGGACAGGTCAATGAGCAGTTCTTC
TRBD1	NA	TRBV4-1	TRBJ1-3	CASSLDTGGGNTIYF	TGCGCCAGCAGCCTCGACACAGGGGGAGGAAACACCATATATTTT
TRBD2	NA	TRBV5-1	TRBJ2-2	CASSFSGSGTGELFF	TGCGCCAGCAGCTTCAGCGGGAGTGGAACCGGGGAGCTGTTTTTT
TRBD1	NA	TRBV11-1	TRBJ2-2	CASSSTDRVLTGELFF	TGTGCCAGCAGCTCTACGGACAGGGTTTTAACCGGGGAGCTGTTTTTT
NA	NA	TRBV7-2	TRBJ2-2	CASSFGEAGELFF	TGTGCCAGCAGCTTCGGGGAGGCCGGGGAGCTGTTTTTT
TRBD2	NA	TRBV2	TRBJ2-3	CASRLLAAITDTQYF	TGTGCCAGCAGATTACTAGCGGCCATCACAGATACGCAGTATTTT
NA	NA	TRBV5-6	TRBJ1-1	CASSLAIPTEAFF	TGTGCCAGCAGCTTGGCCATTCCCACTGAAGCTTTCTTT
NA	once	TRBV7-2	TRBJ2-7	CASSLGGGLSDYEQYF	TGTGCCAGCAGCTTAGGGGGCGGGCTGAGCGACTACGAGCAGTACTTC
TRBD2	NA	TRBV30	TRBJ2-5	CAWRSSGETQYF	TGTGCCTGGAGGAGTAGCGGGGAGACCCAGTACTTC
NA	few	TRBV6-1	TRBJ1-4	CASSDMGLVEKLFF	TGTGCCAGCAGTGACATGGGGCTTGTTGAAAAACTGTTTTTT
NA	once	TRBV6-6	TRBJ2-7	CASSGLGSAYEQYF	TGTGCCAGCAGTGGCTTAGGTAGCGCCTACGAGCAGTACTTC
NA	NA	TRBV11-3	TRBJ2-3	CASSLVAGQTDTQYF	TGTGCCAGCAGCTTAGTGGCGGGCCAGACAGATACGCAGTATTTT
TRBD2	NA	TRBV27	TRBJ2-7	CASSWGLAGKQYF	TGTGCCAGCAGTTGGGGACTAGCGGGTAAGCAGTACTTC
NA	NA	TRBV28	TRBJ2-4	CASSLSTGPRYF	TGTGCCAGCAGTTTATCAACTGGACCTAGGTACTTC
NA	NA	TRBV28	TRBJ2-5	CASIGQNQETQYF	TGTGCCAGCATTGGACAGAATCAAGAGACCCAGTACTTC
NA	NA	TRBV12-2	TRBJ2-4	CVKKGGEGSQDAIQYF	TGTGTAAAGAAGGGCGGGGAGGGGAGTCAGGACGCCATTCAGTACTTC
NA	NA	TRBV6-1	TRBJ2-4	CASSERGMRQNIQYF	TGTGCCAGCAGTGAAAGGGGGATGAGGCAAAACATTCAGTACTTC
TRBD2	NA	TRBV5-4	TRBJ2-3	CASSLGGLALGTDTQYF	TGTGCCAGCAGCTTGGGGGGACTAGCCCTCGGCACAGATACGCAGTATTTT
NA	NA	TRBV5-1	TRBJ2-1	CASKSGESYNEQFF	TGCGCCAGCAAGTCGGGGGAATCCTACAATGAGCAGTTCTTC
NA	NA	TRBV7-2	TRBJ1-6	CASSLGTTVYSPLHF	TGTGCCAGCAGCTTAGGGACAACGGTTTATTCACCCCTCCACTTT
TRBD1	NA	TRBV7-8	TRBJ1-1	CASSQLPGQGASEAFF	TGTGCCAGCAGCCAATTGCCGGGACAGGGGGCCTCTGAAGCTTTCTTT
TRBD1	NA	TRBV5-8	TRBJ1-1	CAYTVQGAMGTEAFF	TGTGCTTACACGGTCCAGGGGGCCATGGGGACTGAAGCTTTCTTT